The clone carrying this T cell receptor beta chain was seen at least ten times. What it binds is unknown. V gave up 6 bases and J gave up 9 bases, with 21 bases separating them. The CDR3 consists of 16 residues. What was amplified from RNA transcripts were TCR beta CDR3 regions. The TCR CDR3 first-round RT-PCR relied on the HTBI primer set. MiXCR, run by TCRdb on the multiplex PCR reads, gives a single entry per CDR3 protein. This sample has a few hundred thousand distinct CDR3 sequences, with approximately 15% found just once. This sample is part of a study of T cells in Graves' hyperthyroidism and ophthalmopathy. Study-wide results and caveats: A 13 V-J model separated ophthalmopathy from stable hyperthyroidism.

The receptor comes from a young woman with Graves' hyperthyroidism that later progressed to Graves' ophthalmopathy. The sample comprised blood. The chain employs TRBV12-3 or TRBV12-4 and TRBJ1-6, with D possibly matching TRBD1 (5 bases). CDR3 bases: TGTGCCAGCAGCCGAAGCTTCAGGGTAAATGGTTCACCCCTCCACTTT. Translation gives CASSRSFRVNGSPLHF.